The 15 T cell receptor beta chains in this list originate from one sample, sequenced in a study of spatial heterogeneity in lung cancer. TCRdb reanalysed the 5' RACE reads using MiXCR and keeps one entry per CDR3 protein. There are 20,000 to 30,000 distinct CDR3 sequences in the sample; under 10% occur only once, and 7.7% lies in the top ten. Their antigens remain unidentified. As for time point: sample taken at primary tumor resection. Whole-study results and caveats: Tumor mutation counts were tracked by expanded intratumoral alpha and beta TCR counts.

The sequenced sample was lung tumor tissue, obtained at surgery. The origin of the receptors is a male donor with early-stage non-small cell lung cancer.

This clonotype came up many times. This chain joins TRBV29-1 and TRBJ2-2; tentatively, D is TRBD2 (5 bases). This CDR3 has 13 amino acids. Germline CDR1 SQVTM, CDR2 ANQGSEA. Trimming removed 7 bases at V and 4 bases at J, with 13 bases between. This CDR3 is CSGRTASTGELFF. As DNA, the CDR3 is TGCAGCGGGAGGACGGCGAGCACCGGGGAGCTGTTTTTT.

This clonotype was counted many times. This chain joins TRBV4-3 and TRBJ2-3, with D perhaps TRBD2 (5 bases). Germline CDR1 reads LGHNA; CDR2 reads YSLEER. This CDR3 comprises 13 residues. Trimming removed 0 bases at V and 9 bases at J, with 10 bases between. CDR3 coding DNA: TGCGCCAGCAGCCAAGATCGAGGAGGAACGCAGTATTTT. It encodes CASSQDRGGTQYF.

The chain uses TRBV4-1 and TRBJ1-5; D is ambiguous. This CDR3 comprises 14 residues. V lost 0 bases and J 5 bases, leaving 8 bases between the germline ends. Germline CDR1 is MGHRA and CDR2 is YSYEKL. CDR3 amino acids: CASSQDPSHQPQHF. CDR3 coding DNA: TGCGCCAGCAGCCAAGATCCCAGTCATCAGCCCCAGCATTTT.

This clonotype was counted many times. The J gene is TRBJ1-3, the V gene TRBV3-1, with a possible D match to TRBD1 (6 bases). CDR3 length equals 17 residues. Deletions cut 3 bases from V and 0 bases from J, with 15 bases between. Germline lookup yields CDR1 LGHDT and CDR2 YNNKEL (reference sequence). CDR3 bases: TGTGCCAGCAGCCACCAAAACAGGGTCCACTCTGGAAACACCATATATTTT. This sequence encodes CASSHQNRVHSGNTIYF.

This clonotype was seen repeatedly, ten times or more. V and J are TRBV7-8 and TRBJ1-5; TRBD1 is a possible D gene (6 bases). V was pared by 5 bases and J by 3 bases, with 11 bases between. CDR3 length: 14 residues. Looked up from germline, CDR1 is SGHVS and CDR2 is FQNEAQ. In DNA, the CDR3 is TGTGCCAGCAGCACAGGGTTCCTCAATCAGCCCCAGCATTTT. The encoded protein is CASSTGFLNQPQHF.

Many counts were recorded for this clonotype. This rearrangement joins TRBV28 to TRBJ1-2, with a tentative D call TRBD1 (5 bases). The CDR3 spans 15 residues. Per germline, CDR1 MDHEN and CDR2 SYDVKM. Deletions cut 10 bases from V and 2 bases from J, with 20 bases between. The CDR3 sequence: CATKFTGLTNYGYTF. The CDR3 nucleotides are TGTGCCACCAAGTTTACGGGACTGACGAACTATGGCTACACCTTC.

At least ten counts were recorded for this clonotype. The DNA of the CDR3 is TGTGCCAGCAGTTACTCAGAAGGGAGGGAGACCCAGTACTTC. Translated: CASSYSEGRETQYF. The V call is TRBV6-5, the J call TRBJ2-5; perhaps TRBD2 as D (6 bases). Deletions cut 0 bases from V and 5 bases from J, with 10 bases between. Per the germline V gene, CDR1 is MNHEY and CDR2 is SVGAGI. This CDR3 region has 14 residues.

This clonotype has a count of ten or more. The chain employs TRBV6-2 or TRBV6-3 and TRBJ2-1, with 7 bases identical to TRBD1. Germline V gene lookup returns CDR1 MNHEY and CDR2 SVGEGT. The CDR3 contains 16 residues. Losses at the gene ends were 0 bases for V and 1 base for J; bases not matched to a gene: 3. CDR3 nucleotides: TGTGCCAGCAGTTACTCCCCCAGGGGGTCCTACAATGAGCAGTTCTTC. Amino acid sequence: CASSYSPRGSYNEQFF.

This clonotype was picked up many times. This chain connects TRBV28 to TRBJ2-7; D possibly corresponds to TRBD1 (6 bases). This CDR3 has 17 residues. V shed 5 bases and J shed 2 bases, with 22 bases lying between them. Germline CDR1 is MDHEN and CDR2 is SYDVKM. CDR3 nucleotide sequence: TGTGCCAGCAGTCCAGGACCCCAGGGGATCGTCCCCTACGAGCAGTACTTC. It is translated as CASSPGPQGIVPYEQYF.

The rearrangement uses TRBV6-1 and TRBJ2-7, with D maybe TRBD2 (6 bases). The CDR3 sequence is 11 residues long. V lost 8 bases and J 12 bases, leaving 17 bases between the germline ends. In germline, CDR1 is MNHNS, CDR2 SASEGT. The CDR3 coding sequence is TGTGCCAGCGGCGCCGGGAGCTTGACGTACTTC. Translation: CASGAGSLTYF.

This clonotype was counted ten times or more. The chain joins TRBV6-5 to TRBJ2-7; D gene ambiguous. CDR1 and CDR2 (germline): MNHEY, SVGAGI. This CDR3 comprises 10 residues. Trimming removed 3 bases at V and 5 bases at J, with 2 bases between. CDR3 protein: CASSYNEQYF. The CDR3, as DNA: TGTGCCAGCAGTTATAACGAGCAGTACTTC.

Ten or more counts support this clonotype. The chain combines TRBV21-1 with TRBJ1-4. TRBV21-1 is described as a pseudogene. The CDR3 contains 16 residues. CDR3 sequence (DNA): TGTGCCAGCAGCAAGCTAGGGCAGAAACGGGTTGAAAAACTGTTTTTT. Encoded protein: CASSKLGQKRVEKLFF.

This clonotype turned up a few times. The J gene is TRBJ2-3, the V gene TRBV2; D possibly corresponds to TRBD1 (6 bases). This CDR3 has 15 residues. Germline loops: CDR1 SNHLY, CDR2 FYNNEI. V dropped 8 bases and J dropped 1 base, with 16 bases sitting between them. For the CDR3, the DNA is TGTGCCAGCCGAGGGGCGGCAGGGGGCACAGATACGCAGTATTTT. Its translation: CASRGAAGGTDTQYF.

This clonotype appeared once. The germline gene is not matched at one end of the junction; a read error may be the cause. The chain links TRBV11-2 to TRBJ2-3; D is perhaps TRBD1 (6 bases). CDR1 and CDR2 (germline): SGHAT, FQNNGV. CDR3 length equals 14 residues. This CDR3 reads CASSLETGKGTQYF. DNA for the CDR3: TGTGCCAGCAGCCTAGAAACAGGGAAAGGTACGCAGTATTTT.

V and J are TRBV2 and TRBJ2-7; D is undetermined. The V gene's germline CDR1 is SNHLY and CDR2 FYNNEI. The CDR3 consists of 17 residues. Trimming shortened V by 6 bases and J by 0 bases, and 21 bases separated the two germline ends. In DNA form, the CDR3 reads TGTGCCAGCAGGGTTGGTTTGAGGCAACGGCCCTCCTACGAGCAGTACTTC. Translated, it gives CASRVGLRQRPSYEQYF.